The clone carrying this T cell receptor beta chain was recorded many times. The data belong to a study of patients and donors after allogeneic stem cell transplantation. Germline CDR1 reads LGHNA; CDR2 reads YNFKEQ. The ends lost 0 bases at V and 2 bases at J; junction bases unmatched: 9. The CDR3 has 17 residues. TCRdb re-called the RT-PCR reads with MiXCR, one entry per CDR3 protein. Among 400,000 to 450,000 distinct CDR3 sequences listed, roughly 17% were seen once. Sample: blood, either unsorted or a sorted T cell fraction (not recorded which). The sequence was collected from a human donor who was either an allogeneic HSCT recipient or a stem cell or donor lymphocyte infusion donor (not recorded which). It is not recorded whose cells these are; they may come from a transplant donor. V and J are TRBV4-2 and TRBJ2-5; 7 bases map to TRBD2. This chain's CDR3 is CASSQDQKASGQETQYF. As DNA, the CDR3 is TGTGCCAGCAGCCAAGATCAAAAGGCTAGCGGACAAGAGACCCAGTACTTC.